This passage covers 7 T cell receptor beta chains from one sample sequenced in a study of vaccination effects on CD4 cells after COVID-19 (dated by TCRdb to 2021 to 2024). After approximately 11 days of culture, CD4+ T cells were isolated with the EasySep CD4+ T cell isolation kit. No antigens are known for them. Receptor libraries were prepared by the immunoSEQ multiplex PCR assay. This immuneACCESS table, as held by TCRdb, lists in-frame sequences with V and J called but not all clones. Of the missing ones, under half trace to an unresolved V gene in checked studies; the others have no known cause. This sample comprises about 37,000 clones, around 74% of them detected only once. Jointly, the top ten make up roughly 3.1% of the sample. Sequenced here: CD4+ T cells from PBMCs cultured without peptide, sampled before COVID-19 vaccination. Receptors originate from a human donor who received a COVID-19 vaccine.

This clone was counted only a few times. The chain joins TRBV6-5 to TRBJ2-5, with 9 bases identical to TRBD1. CDR3 length equals 15 residues. Germline V CDR1 and CDR2: MNHEY, SVGAGI. V lost 6 bases, J lost 7 bases, and 12 bases stayed unmatched. CDR3 DNA: TGTGCCAGCAGCCGCGACGGACAGGGGTATGGGACCCAGTACTTC. This codes for CASSRDGQGYGTQYF.

V is TRBV10-3 and J is TRBJ1-6; D unclear. This CDR3 comprises 13 residues. V shed 3 bases and J shed 7 bases, with 7 bases lying between them. Germline CDR1 reads ENHRY; CDR2 reads SYGVKD. CDR3 loop: CAISDGLNSPLHF. The CDR3 coding sequence is TGTGCCATCAGTGACGGGCTAAATTCACCCCTCCACTTT.

V is TRBV11-3 and J is TRBJ1-1; D gene ambiguous. The V end lost 1 base, the J end lost 1 base, and 4 bases lay between the germline ends. The CDR3 consists of 13 residues. The germline V gene encodes CDR1 SGHNT and CDR2 YENEEA. CDR3 region: CASSLAGNTEAFF. CDR3 bases: TGTGCCAGCAGCTTAGCAGGGAACACTGAAGCTTTCTTT. Variable domain in full (rest from reference TRBV11-3 and TRBJ1-1): EAGVVQSPRYKIIEKKQPVAFWCNPISGHNTLYWYLQNLGQGPELLIRYENEEAVDDSQLPKDRFSAERLKGVDSTLKIQPAELGDSAVYLCASSLAGNTEAFFGQGTRLTVV.

The chain employs TRBV6-5 and TRBJ1-5; tentatively, D is TRBD1 (6 bases). Germline lookup yields CDR1 MNHEY and CDR2 SVGAGI. V was trimmed by 0 bases and J by 6 bases, leaving 12 bases between them. CDR3 size: 15 residues. The CDR3 DNA reads TGTGCCAGCAGTTACTCAGGGGGAGAGACTCAGCCCCAGCATTTT. Translating gives CASSYSGGETQPQHF.

The J gene is TRBJ2-7, the V gene TRBV20-1, with D maybe TRBD2 (5 bases). Germline CDR1 and CDR2: DFQATT and SNEGSKA (reference sequence). This CDR3 has 11 amino acids. V gave up 6 bases and J gave up 6 bases, with 12 bases separating them. The CDR3 DNA follows: TGCAGTGCCCGGGGATCGGGCGAGCAGTACTTC. Protein: CSARGSGEQYF.

J is TRBJ2-3 and V is TRBV5-1; maybe TRBD1 (5 bases). This CDR3 comprises 16 residues. Germline CDR1 SGHRS, CDR2 YFSETQ. V dropped 0 bases and J dropped 4 bases, with 15 bases sitting between them. The CDR3 loop is CASSLAGSGLADTQYF. Here the CDR3 DNA reads TGCGCCAGCAGCTTGGCGGGTTCAGGGCTTGCAGATACGCAGTATTTT.

In this sample, this clone turned up a few times. The V call is TRBV28, the J call TRBJ1-2, with D unclear. Trimming pared 6 bases from V and 0 bases from J, leaving 5 bases between. Germline CDR1 and CDR2: MDHEN and SYDVKM. CDR3 size: 12 residues. CDR3 in amino acids: CASSQANYGYTF. The CDR3 DNA sequence: TGTGCCAGCAGCCAAGCTAACTATGGCTACACCTTC.